Below, 2 T cell receptor beta chains from the same sample are listed, as sequenced in a study of cytomegalovirus exposure and HLA in healthy donors (dated 2017 in TCRdb). The receptor library was made with the immunoSEQ multiplex PCR assay. For the multiplex PCR, a mixture combining 60 forward primers for TCR Vbeta segments and 13 reverse primers for TCR Jbeta segments was used. The source is immuneACCESS, and TCRdb retained only in-frame sequences with V and J called. Part of the clones is not carried over; for the studies checked, unresolved V genes explain less than half of this, and the remainder is unexplained. In this sample the table shows tens of thousands of clones, roughly 78% of which occur a single time. The top ten hold 4.5% of the sample. Sequencing was carried out using PBMCs. Source of these receptors: a man in his forties in good health and CMV-seronegative.

The chain is built from TRBV9 and TRBJ2-1; 9 bases align to TRBD2. This CDR3 has 16 amino acids. Germline V gene lookup returns CDR1 SGDLS and CDR2 YYNGEE. V dropped 0 bases and J dropped 2; count of bases not matched to a gene: 3. Here the CDR3 reads CASSVEASGTYNEQFF. The CDR3 region has the DNA TGTGCCAGCAGCGTAGAGGCTAGCGGGACCTACAATGAGCAGTTCTTC.

This clone has only one observation. The rearrangement links TRBV19 to TRBJ2-3; tentatively, D is TRBD1 (6 bases). Germline-derived CDR1 and CDR2 are LNHDA and SQIVND (reference sequence). V was pared by 7 bases and J by 0 bases, with 14 bases between. The CDR3 contains 15 residues. The DNA of the CDR3 is TGTGCCAGTACACGTGGACAGCCTAGCACAGATACGCAGTATTTT. This gives the protein CASTRGQPSTDTQYF.